The T cell receptor beta chain described here comes from a study of identical twins. MiXCR, applied by TCRdb to the 5' RACE reads, yields one record per CDR3 protein. Among fewer than 250,000 distinct CDR3 sequences listed, 7.5% were seen once. The CDR3 has 19 residues. Looked up from germline, CDR1 is LGHNA and CDR2 is YNFKEQ. Trimming pared 3 bases from V and 2 bases from J, leaving 24 bases between. This sample was also put to use in a study of yellow fever vaccine responses in identical twins.

This clonotype was obtained from a young woman in good health. V and J are TRBV4-2 and TRBJ2-3, with D tentatively TRBD2 (6 bases). The sample was CD8+ T cells sorted from blood. In DNA form, the CDR3 reads TGTGCCAGCAGCCACCCCCGGGTCGGGACCTCGGGACTCACAGATACGCAGTATTTT. Residues: CASSHPRVGTSGLTDTQYF.